The T cell receptor (beta chain) described here comes from a study of post-analysis software for immune sequencing data (dated by TCRdb to the mid-2010s). In the study overall: Relapsing-remitting, secondary progressive and progressive-relapsing multiple sclerosis were recorded as disease courses, and subtype annotation was lacking for some patients. A subset of samples was prepared in parallel using single-end sample barcoding, then pooled and co-amplified after Illumina adapter ligation. The patient repertoires were compared against around eleven previously published healthy control repertoires obtained from donors aged roughly 6 to 28 years.

TCR beta repertoires were profiled from peripheral blood of 10 to 15 young patients with multiple sclerosis to demonstrate the VDJtools post-analysis software. The multiple sclerosis patients were children and adolescents between about 6 and 16 years of age. Preparation of the library involved PCR. The instrument was an Illumina HiSeq 2500. To reduce PCR and sequencing biases, unique molecular identifiers were built into the TCR beta cDNA libraries. Roughly 500,000 cDNA molecules were obtained per 1 to 10 million input T cells, so each molecule approximated one T cell. Patient libraries were prepared and sequenced with the same protocol used for the earlier healthy control dataset. Within a given batch, samples were prepared together, multiplexed and sequenced on the same HiSeq lane. Concerning the study's data processing: Raw barcoded reads were processed with MIGEC, and single-read molecular identifier groups were discarded before consensus assembly and CDR3 extraction. Clonotype tables were post-analysed with VDJtools, and diversity was normalized by down-sampling all datasets to the smallest sample size. Repertoire overlap clustering matched CDR3 amino acid but not nucleotide sequences to correct batch-related cross-sample contamination. TCRdb passed the public sequencing reads through fastp at Q25 and MiXCR, retaining productive beta sequences. CDR3 protein sequences are deduplicated, and each keeps its most common genes and DNA. The V and J calls and clone size come from TCRdb's table, not from the authors' own analysis. Within this sample are 350,000 to 500,000 distinct CDR3 sequences, with about 39% of them counted one time only. The ten most abundant clones make up less than 8% of the sample.

Inclusive of the bounding cysteine and phenylalanine, the CDR3 is 16 residues long. The CDR3 DNA has 48 bases and is translated from base 1. V sheds 2 bases and J sheds 2 bases, leaving 14 bases between their ends. Based on the germline V gene, the CDR1 and CDR2 sequences are MNHEY and SVGEGT. General study outcomes and caveats: Significantly lower normalized Chao1 diversity was found in multiple sclerosis patients than in controls, suggesting substantial peripheral T-cell clonal expansion. When samples were clustered directly using the F measure, samples prepared in the same batch co-clustered strongly, which prompted a batch-effect correction. The multiple sclerosis patient group was slightly younger than the control group. Patients showed significantly higher frequencies than controls for about 5 TRBV segments, among them TRBV5-6, TRBV5-1 and TRBV20-1.

As regards this clonotype: The clone's antigen remains unknown. No base qualities exist here, and no much larger clone lies one base off it.

The chain is encoded by TRBV6-2 or TRBV6-3 joined to TRBJ2-3, with the D gene too uncertain to name. Input material: blood. The sequence derives from a girl aged 2 to 10 with multiple sclerosis. This receptor carries the CDR3 CASSYGILRITDTQYF. At the DNA level, the sequence is TGTGCCAGCAGTTACGGCATACTCAGAATCACAGATACGCAGTATTTT.